The clone carrying this TCR beta chain has just a few counts. The antigen is undetermined. Each sample used around 600 ng of genomic DNA from bulk tumor tissue. Spaced far apart, several biopsies were taken from each primary tumor during surgery. Curative surgery was performed on patients who had untreated, newly diagnosed non-small cell lung cancer. The data originate from a study of immune heterogeneity within non-small cell lung tumors. Study conclusions and caveats: Different tumor locations in one patient shared dominant CDR3 beta clonotypes yet harbored unique high-frequency clones.

Amplification of the TCR beta CDR3 was achieved through multiplex PCR with 32 V and 13 J primers. TCRdb processed the multiplex PCR reads anew with MiXCR; each CDR3 protein has one entry. The data hold about 12,000 distinct CDR3 sequences, with about 22% observed a single time. Germline values: CDR1 SGHRS, CDR2 YFSETQ. This CDR3 region has 16 residues. V was cut by 4 bases and J by 0 bases, with 14 bases left in between. The rearrangement joins TRBV5-1 to TRBJ2-4; D perhaps matches TRBD2 (5 bases). This sequence was found in a man aged 55 to 70 with non-small cell lung cancer. Sample: lung tumor tissue. This CDR3 is CASSLGLALAKNIQYF. The CDR3 region has the DNA TGCGCCAGCAGCCTTGGACTCGCCCTAGCCAAAAACATTCAGTACTTC.